This T cell receptor beta chain appears in the sequencing data of a study of T cells after yellow fever vaccination. Study outcomes and limitations: There was a possibility that FACS-sorted repertoires contained abundant clonotypes contaminating from the bulk population.

Turning to this clonotype: As yet, its antigen is unknown.

CDR3 size: 12 residues. Germline-derived CDR1 and CDR2 are MNHEY and SVGEGT. Deletions cut 8 bases from V and 2 bases from J, with 8 bases between. UMIs and a universal primer site were added when TCR cDNA was made by 5'RACE template switching. TCRdb itself ran the 5' RACE reads through MiXCR, one entry per CDR3 protein. The table has nearly 550,000 distinct CDR3 sequences, under 25% seen once; the top ten hold roughly an eighth. The receptor's source is a man aged 25-40 years who received the YFV17D yellow fever vaccine. V gene TRBV6-2 or TRBV6-3 combines with J gene TRBJ2-3; no reliable D call. Sequenced material: PBMCs, taken 15 days after the yellow fever booster vaccination. The chain's CDR3 is CASGMVTDTQYF. The DNA of the CDR3 is TGTGCCAGCGGTATGGTCACAGATACGCAGTATTTT.